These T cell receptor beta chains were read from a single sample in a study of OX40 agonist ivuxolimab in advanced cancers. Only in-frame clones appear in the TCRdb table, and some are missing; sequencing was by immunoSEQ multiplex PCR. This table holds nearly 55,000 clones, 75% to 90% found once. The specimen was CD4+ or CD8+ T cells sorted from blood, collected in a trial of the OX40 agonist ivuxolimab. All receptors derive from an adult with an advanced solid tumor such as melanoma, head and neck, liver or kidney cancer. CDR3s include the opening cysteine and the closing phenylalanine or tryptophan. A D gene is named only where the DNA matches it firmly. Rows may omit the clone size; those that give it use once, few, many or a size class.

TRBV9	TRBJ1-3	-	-	CASSVGDAGSGNTIYF	TGTGCCAGCAGCGTAGGTGACGCAGGATCTGGAAACACCATATATTTT
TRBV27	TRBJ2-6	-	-	CACSQGSGANVLTF	TGTGCCTGCTCACAGGGCTCTGGGGCCAACGTCCTGACTTTC
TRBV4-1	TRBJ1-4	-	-	CASSQPRGGGEKLFF	TGCGCCAGCAGCCAACCTCGGGGGGGTGGGGAAAAACTGTTTTTT
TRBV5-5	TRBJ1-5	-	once	CASSITGSYSNQPQHF	TGTGCCAGCAGCATCACAGGGAGTTATAGCAATCAGCCCCAGCATTTT
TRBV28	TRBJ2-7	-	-	CASSLRKPGIYEQYF	TGTGCCAGCAGTTTACGTAAACCGGGAATCTACGAGCAGTACTTC
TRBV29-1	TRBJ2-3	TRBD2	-	CSVELAGVGDTQYF	TGCAGCGTTGAACTAGCGGGAGTCGGAGATACGCAGTATTTT
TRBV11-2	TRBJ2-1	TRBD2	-	CASSPTSGRGYEQFF	TGTGCCAGCAGCCCTACTAGCGGGAGAGGCTATGAGCAGTTCTTC
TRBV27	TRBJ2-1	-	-	CASSPGPAYNEQFF	TGTGCCAGCAGCCCAGGGCCGGCCTACAATGAGCAGTTCTTC
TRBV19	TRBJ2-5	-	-	CASSPLDRRGETQYF	TGTGCCAGTAGTCCCCTGGACAGGAGGGGAGAGACCCAGTACTTC
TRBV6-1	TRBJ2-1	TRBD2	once	CASSELAGGPGSYNEQFF	TGTGCCAGCAGTGAACTAGCGGGAGGGCCGGGTTCCTACAATGAGCAGTTCTTC
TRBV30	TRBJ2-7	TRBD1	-	CAWSVQGAEQYF	TGTGCCTGGAGTGTACAGGGGGCCGAGCAGTACTTC
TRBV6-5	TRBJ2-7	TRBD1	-	CASSGRTGADEQYF	TGTGCCAGCAGCGGACGGACAGGTGCGGACGAGCAGTACTTC
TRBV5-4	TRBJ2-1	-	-	CASSLALAGKNEQFF	TGTGCCAGCAGCTTGGCGCTGGCGGGAAAAAATGAGCAGTTCTTC
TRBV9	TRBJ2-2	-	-	CASRPGSQNTGELFF	TGTGCCAGCAGACCCGGGTCGCAAAACACCGGGGAGCTGTTTTTT
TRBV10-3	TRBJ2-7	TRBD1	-	CAISETGGRNEQYF	TGTGCCATCAGTGAGACAGGGGGCCGGAACGAGCAGTACTTC
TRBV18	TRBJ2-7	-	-	CASSPPHHGTEQYF	TGTGCCAGCTCACCACCACATCACGGGACCGAGCAGTACTTC
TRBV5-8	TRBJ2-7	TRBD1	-	CASSLPDRVSYEQYF	TGTGCCAGCAGCTTGCCGGACAGGGTCTCCTACGAGCAGTACTTC